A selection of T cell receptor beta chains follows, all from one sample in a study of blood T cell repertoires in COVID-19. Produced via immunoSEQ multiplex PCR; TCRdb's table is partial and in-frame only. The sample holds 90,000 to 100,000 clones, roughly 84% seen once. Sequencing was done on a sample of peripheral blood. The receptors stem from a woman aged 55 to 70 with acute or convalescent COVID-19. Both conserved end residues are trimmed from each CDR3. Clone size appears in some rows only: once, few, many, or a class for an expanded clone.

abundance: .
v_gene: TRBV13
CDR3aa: ASGRLAGVTDTQY

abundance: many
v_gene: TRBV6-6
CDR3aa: ASSRTSGGYEQY

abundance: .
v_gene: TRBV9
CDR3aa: ASSVAGGPQETQY

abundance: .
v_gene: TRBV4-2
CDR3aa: ASSQGQGANTGELF

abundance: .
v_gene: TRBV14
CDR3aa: ASSQVYRGARNTIY

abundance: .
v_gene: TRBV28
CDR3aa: ASTGGAGKNIQY

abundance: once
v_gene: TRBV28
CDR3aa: ASSLSSYEQY

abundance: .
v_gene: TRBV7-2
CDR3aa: ASSLSVMRQSHGYT

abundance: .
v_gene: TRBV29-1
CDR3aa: SVEDLRENTEAF

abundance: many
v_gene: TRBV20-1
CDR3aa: SASFALANNNEQF

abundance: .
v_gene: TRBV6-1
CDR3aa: ASGEIYSPLH

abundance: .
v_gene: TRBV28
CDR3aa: ATQRDRGDQPQH

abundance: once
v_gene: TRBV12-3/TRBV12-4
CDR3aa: ASTGYSTDTQY

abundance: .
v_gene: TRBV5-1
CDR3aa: ASSGDFYEQY

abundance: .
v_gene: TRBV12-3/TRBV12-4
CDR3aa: ASSLSTGDEQY

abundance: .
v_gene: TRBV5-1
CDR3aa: ASSETGSETQY

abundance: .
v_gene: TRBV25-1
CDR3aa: ASSERGISYEQY

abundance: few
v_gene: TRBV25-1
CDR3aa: ASSQYRGAEAF

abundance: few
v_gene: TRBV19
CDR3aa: ASRSQGTNEKLF

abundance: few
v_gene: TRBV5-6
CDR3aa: ASSSGRGGGNEKLF

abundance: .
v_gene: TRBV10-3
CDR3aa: AINSGGGETQY

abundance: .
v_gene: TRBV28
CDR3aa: ASRETVANSPLH

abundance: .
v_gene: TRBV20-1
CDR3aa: SGGASYEQY

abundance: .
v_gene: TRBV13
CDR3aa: ASSLGTGKDGNTIY

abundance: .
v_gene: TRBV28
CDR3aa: ASSLPGVGGYT

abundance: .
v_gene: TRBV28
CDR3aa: ASSERTGGYGYT

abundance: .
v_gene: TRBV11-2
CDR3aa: ASSLDPAGGYEQY

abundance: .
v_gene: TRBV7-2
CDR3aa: ASSLEATVNQPQH

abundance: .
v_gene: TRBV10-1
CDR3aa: ASSESLQLGTEAF